This TCR beta chain was retrieved from a study of cytomegalovirus exposure and HLA in healthy donors. Libraries were prepared by immunoSEQ multiplex PCR; TCRdb keeps only in-frame clonotypes and omits some of them. The table records approximately 150,000 clones, about nine tenths of them present only once. The J segment lost 3 bases and the V segment lost 0 bases, leaving 13 bases of the junction unmatched. Germline CDR1 is LGHNA and CDR2 is YSLEER. The CDR3 runs 19 residues. Sample: PBMCs. This sequence joins TRBV4-3 and TRBJ2-2; 7 positions agree with TRBD2. This TCR derives from a man aged 18-30 years in good health and CMV-seropositive. The CDR3 reads CASSQETGGRDPYTGELFF. In DNA, the CDR3 is TGCGCCAGCAGCCAAGAAACGGGGGGACGGGACCCATACACCGGGGAGCTGTTTTTT.